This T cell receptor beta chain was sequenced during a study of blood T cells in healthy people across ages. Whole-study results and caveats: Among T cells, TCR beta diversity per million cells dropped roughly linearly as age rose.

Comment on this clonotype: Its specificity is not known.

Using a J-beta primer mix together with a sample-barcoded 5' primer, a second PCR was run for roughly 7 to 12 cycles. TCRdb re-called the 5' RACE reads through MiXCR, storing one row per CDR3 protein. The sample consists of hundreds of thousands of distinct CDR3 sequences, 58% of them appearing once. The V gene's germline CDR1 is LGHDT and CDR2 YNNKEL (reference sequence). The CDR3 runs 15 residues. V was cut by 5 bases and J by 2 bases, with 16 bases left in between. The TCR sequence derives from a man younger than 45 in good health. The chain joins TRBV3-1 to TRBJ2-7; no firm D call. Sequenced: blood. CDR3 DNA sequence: TGTGCCAGCAGCACAATAAGGACCCTTACCTACGAGCAGTACTTC. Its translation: CASSTIRTLTYEQYF.